This entry is about one T cell receptor (beta chain). Antigen unknown. This table comes from immunoSEQ multiplex PCR, and its TCRdb copy is limited to in-frame clones, with some not included. This sample yields 65,000 to 80,000 clones, of which around four fifths are seen a single time; less than 3% belongs to the top ten. This sample stems from a study of T cell clones after liver transplantation. Regarding the study as a whole: Compared with third party-reactive sequences, donor-reactive ones declined more, independent of withdrawal success. In most of the 8 subjects, circulating graft-donor-reactive CD4 TCRbeta sequences fell significantly after transplant.

Germline-derived CDR1 and CDR2 are SGHKS and YYEKEE (reference sequence). The CDR3 is made up of 16 amino acids. The V end lost 0 bases, the J end lost 3 bases, and 14 bases lay between the germline ends. The chain uses TRBV5-5 and TRBJ2-3; the D gene is possibly TRBD1 (6 bases). The TCR originated in a human patient who received a liver transplant. A subset of T cells may come from the graft donor. This specimen consisted of CD4+ T cells from blood, obtained at the 22-month timepoint. CDR3 coding DNA: TGTGCCAGCAGCTTGGACCAGGGGTTTGTGACAGATACGCAGTATTTT. Protein sequence: CASSLDQGFVTDTQYF.